This TCR beta chain is drawn from a study of T cell responses to AZD1222 COVID-19 vaccine. Sequencing was performed with immunoSEQ multiplex PCR; in TCRdb, only in-frame clones are kept and a portion is missing. Of fewer than 70,000 clones detected, around 80% appear once; the ten largest clones hold roughly 13%. General study results and limits: Nearly half of spike-specific TCRs reportedly target variant regions that are unmutated in the B.1.351 and B.1.1.7 variants. White British ancestry dominated among donors, who included more females, and clonal diversity was possibly underestimated. Spike-specific TCRs gained breadth and depth after people received two AZD1222 doses.

This clone appeared a few times. Its target is unknown. Unmatched junction bases numbered 15, after V lost 3 bases and J lost 3 bases. The CDR3 extends over 19 amino acids. CDR1 is SGHDT and CDR2 is YYEEEE in the germline V gene. This sequence originates from an adult who received the AZD1222 COVID-19 vaccine. The source was peripheral blood, collected 28 days after the second AZD1222 dose. This chain links TRBV5-6 with TRBJ1-4; TRBD1 matches at 9 bases. The CDR3, as DNA: TGTGCCAGCAGCTGGTCCCGGGACAGGGTAAGAAGGGCTAATGAAAAACTGTTTTTT. As protein: CASSWSRDRVRRANEKLFF.